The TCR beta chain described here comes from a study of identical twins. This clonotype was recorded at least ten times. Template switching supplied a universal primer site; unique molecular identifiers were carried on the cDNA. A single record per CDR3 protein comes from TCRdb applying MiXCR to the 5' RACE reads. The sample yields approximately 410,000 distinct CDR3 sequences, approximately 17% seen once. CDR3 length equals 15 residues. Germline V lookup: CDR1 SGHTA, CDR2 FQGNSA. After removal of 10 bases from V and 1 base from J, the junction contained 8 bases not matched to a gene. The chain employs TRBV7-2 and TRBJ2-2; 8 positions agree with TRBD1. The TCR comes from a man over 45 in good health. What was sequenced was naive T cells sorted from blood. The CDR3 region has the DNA TGTGCCAACAGGGCAGGGACAGGGAACACCGGGGAGCTGTTTTTT. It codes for CANRAGTGNTGELFF.